These 10 T cell receptor beta chains share one sample of origin, sequenced in a study of T cell clonality in common variable immunodeficiency. General study points: Fewer deletions and N-nucleotide insertions were reportedly seen in common variable immunodeficiency TCR beta sequences.

TCRdb's table, derived via immunoSEQ multiplex PCR, lists solely in-frame clones and lacks some. Reported are some 20,000 clones, none seen only once; the ten largest carry about 2.5%. Their antigens remain unidentified. The sequencing input was peripheral blood mononuclear cells. Receptors originate from a human donor with common variable immunodeficiency.

To note about this clone: The CDR3 end is not reached by the read, which stops 3 residues before it; the germline J gene fills it in. The chain couples TRBV7-6 to TRBJ2-3, with a tentative D call TRBD1 (8 bases). The CDR3 has 18 residues. Germline CDR1 and CDR2: SGHVS and FNYEAQ. Trimming left V 1 base short and J 1 base short, with 18 bases between. The CDR3 loop is CASSLVGGSGQGTDTQYF. Partial CDR3 DNA: TGTGCCAGCAGCTTAGTCGGGGGGTCGGGACAGGGCACAGATACG. The whole variable domain, filled in from reference TRBV7-6 and TRBJ2-3, reads GAGVSQSPRYKVTKRGQDVALRCDPISGHVSLYWYRQALGQGPEFLTYFNYEAQQDKSGLPNDRFSAERPEGSISTLTIQRTEQRDSAMYRCASSLVGGSGQGTDTQYFGPGTRLTVL.

Remarks on this clone: The missing CDR3 end, 3 residues past where the read stops, is filled in from the germline J gene. The chain combines TRBV7-9 with TRBJ2-2; TRBD2 aligns across 8 bases. The ends lost 6 bases at V and 5 bases at J; junction bases unmatched: 5. The CDR3 covers 14 residues. CDR1 is SEHNR and CDR2 is FQNEAQ in the germline V gene (reference sequence). This CDR3 is CASSLGGGTGELFF. CDR3 bases read: TGTGCCAGCAGTCTCGGCGGGGGGACCGGGGAG.

Turning to this clone: With the read ending 3 residues before the CDR3 end, the germline J gene is used to fill in that end. This sequence joins TRBV19 and TRBJ1-2; maybe TRBD1 (6 bases). V lost 7 bases, J lost 0 bases, and 9 bases lay in between. Per germline, CDR1 LNHDA and CDR2 SQIVND (reference sequence). The CDR3 covers 13 residues. Partial CDR3 DNA: TGTGCCAGTAATGACAGGACTAACTATGGC. It encodes CASNDRTNYG. The whole CDR3 reads CASNDRTNYGYTF. Supplemented by reference TRBV19 and TRBJ1-2, the full variable domain reads DGGITQSPKYLFRKEGQNVTLSCEQNLNHDAMYWYRQDPGQGLRLIYYSQIVNDFQKGDIAEGYSVSREKKESFPLTVTSAQKNPTAFYLCASNDRTNYGYTFGSGTRLTVV.

This clone was seen more than once but under ten times. The read gets to within 3 residues of the CDR3 end, and the germline J gene fills in the rest. This chain connects TRBV11-2 to TRBJ2-1; D gene ambiguous. CDR1 is SGHAT, CDR2 FQNNGV, per germline. This CDR3 comprises 15 residues. V dropped 2 bases and J dropped 2 bases, with 10 bases sitting between them. The CDR3: CASSLSRVTYNEQFF. The part of the CDR3 DNA that was read is TGTGCCAGCAGCTTATCCCGGGTCACCTACAATGAG.

A few counts support this clone. The observed sequence ends 3 residues before the CDR3 terminus, with the missing tail filled in from the germline J gene. The V gene is TRBV30, the J gene TRBJ2-2; TRBD1 matches 7 bases. The CDR3 loop spans 15 amino acids. Germline-derived CDR1 and CDR2 are GTSNPN and SVGIG (reference sequence). The J segment lost 0 bases and the V segment lost 3 bases, leaving 4 bases of the junction unmatched. The sequenced part of the CDR3 DNA is TGTGCCTGGAGCCGTGGGACAGCGAACACCGGGGAG. Encoded protein: CAWSRGTANTGE. The full CDR3 protein is CAWSRGTANTGELFF.

This clone was seen only a few times. The DNA read from the CDR3 is TGCGCCAGCAGCATGCTCACAGGGTCCAAGGAGACC. This codes for CASSMLTGSKET. The complete CDR3 reads CASSMLTGSKETQYF. The chain joins TRBV5-1 to TRBJ2-5; a weak D match, TRBD1 (6 bases). The read falls 3 residues short of the CDR3 end, and the missing part is taken from the germline J gene. The V end was cut by 4 bases, the J end by 5 bases, with 18 bases between. Germline V gene sequence: CDR1 SGHRS, CDR2 YFSETQ. The CDR3 consists of 15 residues.

Worth noting for this clone: From the germline J gene comes the end of the CDR3, since the read stops 3 residues before it. This rearrangement joins TRBV18 to TRBJ1-1, with TRBD1 matching over 9 bases. This CDR3 is 14 amino acids long. CDR1 KGHSH and CDR2 LQKENI come from the germline V gene. J gave up 6 bases and V 1 base, and 3 bases lay outside the gene matches. The CDR3 is CASSPRTGDSEAFF. The part of the CDR3 DNA that was read is TGTGCCAGCTCACCACGGACAGGGGACTCTGAA.

This clone was counted a few times. Read coverage stops 3 residues before the CDR3 terminus; the germline J gene supplies the remainder. J is TRBJ2-5 and V is TRBV7-9, with 10 bases matching TRBD2. J gave up 2 bases and V 8 bases, and 8 bases lay outside the gene matches. This CDR3 spans 15 amino acids. Germline lookup yields CDR1 SEHNR and CDR2 FQNEAQ (reference sequence). The covered CDR3 bases are TGTGCCAGCCTGAGGGGTAGCGGGAGGCAAGAGACC. Amino acid sequence: CASLRGSGRQET. The CDR3 as a whole reads CASLRGSGRQETQYF. Based on the CDR3 plus reference TRBV7-9 and TRBJ2-5, the full variable domain is DTGVSQNPRHKITKRGQNVTFRCDPISEHNRLYWYRQTLGQGPEFLTYFQNEAQLEKSRLLSDRFSAERPKGSFSTLEIQRTEQGDSAMYLCASLRGSGRQETQYFGPGTRLLVL.

This clone was detected a few times. The read finishes 3 residues shy of the CDR3 end, and the germline J gene is used to complete it. This chain links TRBV19 with TRBJ1-5; tentatively, D is TRBD1 (6 bases). Germline V lookup: CDR1 LNHDA, CDR2 SQIVND (reference sequence). The V end was cut by 7 bases, the J end by 5 bases, with 18 bases between. This CDR3 is 15 amino acids long. The CDR3 bases that were read are TGTGCCAGTAACCTGGAGGGGGGGCGGCATCAGCCC. Translated: CASNLEGGRHQP. The full CDR3 sequence reads CASNLEGGRHQPQHF.

Only a few counts were recorded for this clone. The CDR3 end lies 3 residues beyond the end of the read and is filled in from the germline J gene. This rearrangement joins TRBV7-9 to TRBJ2-1, with 10 bases fitting TRBD2. Per germline, CDR1 SEHNR and CDR2 FQNEAQ (reference sequence). The trim removed 6 bases at V and 3 bases at J, leaving 5 bases unmatched. The CDR3 consists of 15 residues. The CDR3 DNA, read in part, is TGTGCCAGCAGTTCTAGCGGGGGATACTACAATGAG. Translated: CASSSSGGYYNE. The complete CDR3 protein is CASSSSGGYYNEQFF.